Shown below are 21 T cell receptor beta chains from a single sample sequenced in a study of OX40 agonist ivuxolimab in advanced cancers. Sequenced by immunoSEQ multiplex PCR; TCRdb stores in-frame clones only, minus some. The profile shows 55,000 to 80,000 clones, over 75% of them singletons. The starting material was CD4+ or CD8+ T cells sorted from blood, obtained in a trial of the OX40 agonist ivuxolimab. The receptors shown here come from an adult with an advanced solid tumor such as melanoma, head and neck, liver or kidney cancer.

The chain combines TRBV28 with TRBJ1-5; TRBD1 aligns across 8 bases. V shed 11 bases, J shed 1 base, and the junction held 10 bases outside the gene matches. Looked up from germline, CDR1 is MDHEN and CDR2 is SYDVKM. The CDR3 runs to 15 residues. CDR3 loop: CAVRGRKMSNQPQHF. CDR3 DNA: TGTGCCGTCAGGGGGCGCAAGATGAGCAATCAGCCCCAGCATTTT.

The chain carries TRBV15 and TRBJ1-6, with D unresolved. The CDR3 covers 15 residues. The V end lost 1 base, the J end lost 5 bases, and 9 bases lay between the germline ends. The germline V gene has CDR1 LNHNV and CDR2 YYDKDF (reference sequence). CDR3 protein: CATSRGQPNNSPLHF. In DNA, the CDR3 is TGTGCCACCAGCAGAGGCCAGCCTAATAATTCACCCCTCCACTTT.

The CDR3 DNA follows: TGTGCCAGTAGTATGGAGGCGGGGGCCAGCACAGATACGCAGTATTTT. Translating gives CASSMEAGASTDTQYF. The chain links TRBV19 to TRBJ2-3; tentative D call: TRBD2 (7 bases). Germline loops: CDR1 LNHDA, CDR2 SQIVND (reference sequence). Trimming cost V 3 bases and J 0 bases, with 13 bases left between them. This CDR3 comprises 16 residues.

The genes are TRBV2 and TRBJ2-7, with 11 bases lining up with TRBD1. The V gene end was trimmed by 5 bases and the J gene end by 7 bases; junction bases not matched to a gene: 19. The CDR3 consists of 18 residues. CDR1 and CDR2 from the germline V gene are SNHLY and FYNNEI. The CDR3 is CASSRTGGPSSPRAEQYF. The CDR3 bases are TGTGCCAGCAGTAGGACAGGGGGCCCGTCTAGCCCCAGGGCGGAGCAGTACTTC.

The chain employs TRBV6-4 and TRBJ1-1, with 11 bases that match TRBD1. Germline V gives CDR1 MRHNA, CDR2 SNTAGT. This CDR3 contains 15 residues. Trimming removed 2 bases from V and 5 bases from J; junction bases left unmatched: 4. The CDR3 nucleotides are TGTGCCAGCAGTGACGGCGGGACAGGGGGAACTGAAGCTTTCTTT. Amino acids: CASSDGGTGGTEAFF.

V gene TRBV5-1 combines with J gene TRBJ2-7; D call uncertain. Between the trimmed V and J ends, which lost 2 bases and 6 bases, there was a span of 9 bases. The CDR3 covers 12 residues. Germline CDR1 is SGHRS and CDR2 is YFSETQ. CDR3 region: CASSLTASEQYF. CDR3 nucleotide sequence: TGCGCCAGCAGCTTAACTGCCTCCGAGCAGTACTTC.

The chain links TRBV18 to TRBJ1-6, with a tentative D call TRBD1 (6 bases). Germline V CDR1 and CDR2: KGHSH, LQKENI. The CDR3 runs to 14 residues. V was trimmed by 5 bases and J by 7 bases, leaving 12 bases between them. As DNA, the CDR3 is TGTGCCAGCTCAGTTCAACAGGGAAATTCACCCCTCCACTTT. Residues: CASSVQQGNSPLHF.

The J gene is TRBJ2-7, the V gene TRBV27; D is unclear. Trimming pared 0 bases from V and 10 bases from J, leaving 13 bases between. The CDR3 has 13 residues. Germline V gene sequence: CDR1 MNHEY, CDR2 SMNVEV (reference sequence). CDR3 amino acids: CASSLSVRDPQYF. The CDR3 region has the DNA TGTGCCAGCAGTTTATCTGTCAGAGACCCTCAGTACTTC.

This chain links TRBV4-2 with TRBJ2-2; 8 nucleotides line up with TRBD2. The germline CDR1 and CDR2 sequences are LGHNA and YNFKEQ. V lost 1 base, J lost 1 base, and 5 bases stayed unmatched. This CDR3 has 17 residues. CDR3 sequence (DNA): TGTGCCAGCAGCCAAGGGGAAGCGGGGGAGAACACCGGGGAGCTGTTTTTT. Its protein is CASSQGEAGENTGELFF.

This clone has just one count. This chain connects TRBV5-1 to TRBJ2-7; TRBD2 matches at 12 bases. The ends lost 3 bases at V and 7 bases at J; junction bases unmatched: 8. The CDR3 loop spans 15 amino acids. CDR1 SGHRS and CDR2 YFSETQ come from the germline V gene. The CDR3 spells CASSSGLAGLVEQYV. The CDR3 nucleotides are TGCGCCAGCAGCTCCGGACTAGCGGGGCTCGTGGAGCAGTACGTC.

The chain joins TRBV19 to TRBJ2-1; 12 positions match TRBD2. This CDR3 comprises 17 residues. The J segment lost 0 bases and the V segment lost 9 bases, leaving 9 bases of the junction unmatched. Germline V gives CDR1 LNHDA, CDR2 SQIVND (reference sequence). The CDR3 sequence: CASTGTSGLSSYNEQFF. As DNA, the CDR3 is TGTGCCAGCACCGGGACTAGCGGGTTGAGCTCCTACAATGAGCAGTTCTTC.

The CDR3 region has the DNA TGTGCCACAGGACTAGCTGGGGGTTACAATGAGCAGTTCTTC. Translated: CATGLAGGYNEQFF. The chain couples TRBV6-4 to TRBJ2-1; TRBD2 matches at 8 bases. The V and J ends lost 10 bases and 4 bases, in that order; junction bases with no gene match: 9. Germline CDR1 and CDR2: MRHNA and SNTAGT. The CDR3 contains 14 residues.

The V and J genes are TRBV10-2 and TRBJ2-7; possible D gene TRBD2, 5 bases. From germline, CDR1 is WSHSY and CDR2 SAAADI. V shed 7 bases and J shed 3 bases, with 19 bases lying between them. CDR3 length: 15 residues. The CDR3 DNA is TGCGCCAGCACGGACTTCCCAAAAGGGAGCTACGAGCAGTACTTC. This translates into CASTDFPKGSYEQYF.

The chain employs TRBV10-3 and TRBJ2-4, with D unclear. There are 17 residues in the CDR3. V was trimmed by 11 bases and J by 1 base, leaving 24 bases between them. Germline values: CDR1 ENHRY, CDR2 SYGVKD. The CDR3 spells CASRAQSVLGAKNIQYF. DNA of the CDR3: TGTGCCTCCCGGGCACAGTCCGTTCTTGGGGCCAAAAACATTCAGTACTTC.

The chain recombines TRBV28 with TRBJ2-1; D is unclear. In germline, CDR1 is MDHEN, CDR2 SYDVKM. Trimming cost V 2 bases and J 8 bases, with 7 bases left between them. This CDR3 is built from 12 residues. Written as DNA, the CDR3 is TGTGCCAGCAGTTTAGTTGGGTATGAGCAGTTCTTC. Protein product: CASSLVGYEQFF.

The V and J genes are TRBV27 and TRBJ2-1; possible D gene TRBD2, 7 bases. Deletions cut 7 bases from V and 4 bases from J, with 14 bases between. CDR1 is MNHEY, CDR2 SMNVEV, per germline (reference sequence). The CDR3 is 14 residues long. The CDR3 sequence: CASTSRGGYNEQFF. The CDR3 coding sequence is TGTGCCAGCACCTCTAGGGGGGGTTACAATGAGCAGTTCTTC.

The chain carries TRBV7-2 and TRBJ1-1; no reliable D call. CDR1 and CDR2 (germline): SGHTA, FQGNSA. The CDR3 is 13 amino acids. Trimming removed 1 base from V and 8 bases from J, with 11 bases in between. For the CDR3, the DNA is TGTGCCAGCAGCTTAGAGTGGGCCCCCGAAGCTTTCTTT. Translated, it gives CASSLEWAPEAFF.

The chain couples TRBV27 to TRBJ1-2, with D hard to call. CDR3 length equals 14 residues. Between the trimmed V and J ends, which lost 5 bases and 0 bases, there was a span of 10 bases. Looked up from germline, CDR1 is MNHEY and CDR2 is SMNVEV (reference sequence). In DNA, the CDR3 is TGTGCCAGCAGTCCCCATTACTCTAACTATGGCTACACCTTC. This encodes CASSPHYSNYGYTF.

Regarding this clone: Mismatch with germline at one junction end may stem from a read error. The rearrangement uses TRBV12-5 and TRBJ2-3; D may be TRBD1 (5 bases). This CDR3 has 16 residues. In germline, CDR1 is LGHNT, CDR2 FRNRAP. The CDR3 DNA is TGTGCTAGTGGCTTGGGGCCCCAGGGCCCCCCAGATACGCAGTATTTT. Residues: CASGLGPQGPPDTQYF.

This chain uses TRBV5-1 with TRBJ2-3; D gene ambiguous. Germline lookup yields CDR1 SGHRS and CDR2 YFSETQ. The V end lost 0 bases, the J end lost 2 bases, and 10 bases lay between the germline ends. The CDR3 sequence is 15 residues long. CDR3 DNA: TGCGCCAGCAGCTTGGTATCTTTAGTCACAGATACGCAGTATTTT. As protein: CASSLVSLVTDTQYF.

Here the CDR3 DNA reads TGTGCCAGCAGTGAAGGCACAGTTAACTATGGCTACACCTTC. This codes for CASSEGTVNYGYTF. V usage is TRBV6-1 and J usage is TRBJ1-2; D is unresolved. CDR3 length equals 14 residues. Trimming removed 1 base from V and 1 base from J, with 7 bases in between. The V gene's germline CDR1 is MNHNS and CDR2 SASEGT.